The rows below give T cell receptor beta chains drawn from one sample of a study of blood T cell repertoires in COVID-19. Data came from immunoSEQ multiplex PCR; TCRdb stores just in-frame clones and leaves some out. The repertoire holds approximately 130,000 clones, with more than 75% as singletons. The specimen sequenced was peripheral blood. The receptors derive from a man aged 55 to 70 with acute or convalescent COVID-19. The CDR3 runs from the conserved cysteine through the conserved F or W. The order of the fields is clone size, D gene, J gene, CDR3 length, V gene, CDR3 DNA, CDR3 protein. D genes are given only for firm matches. The listing skips clone size in some rows; elsewhere it reads once, few, many or a size class.

clone_size: NA; d_call: NA; j_call: TRBJ2-1; cdr3_length: 14; v_call: TRBV19; cdr3_nt: TGTGCCAGTAGTATAGCGGGATACTACAATGAGCAGTTCTTC; cdr3_aa: CASSIAGYYNEQFF
clone_size: NA; d_call: TRBD1; j_call: TRBJ2-1; cdr3_length: 13; v_call: TRBV28; cdr3_nt: TGTGCCAGCAGTAGACAGGGGATGGATGAGCAGTTCTTC; cdr3_aa: CASSRQGMDEQFF
clone_size: NA; d_call: TRBD1; j_call: TRBJ2-7; cdr3_length: 13; v_call: TRBV6-5; cdr3_nt: TGTGCCAGCAGCCGGGACAGGGAGTACGAGCAGTACTTC; cdr3_aa: CASSRDREYEQYF
clone_size: NA; d_call: NA; j_call: TRBJ2-5; cdr3_length: 16; v_call: TRBV3-1/TRBV3-2; cdr3_nt: TGTGCCAGCAGTTCCGATAGGGCAGGGCGCAAAGAGACCCAGTACTTC; cdr3_aa: CASSSDRAGRKETQYF
clone_size: NA; d_call: NA; j_call: TRBJ1-4; cdr3_length: 14; v_call: TRBV4-2; cdr3_nt: TGTGCCAGCAGGCCCGGGACTAGTAATGAAAAACTGTTTTTT; cdr3_aa: CASRPGTSNEKLFF
clone_size: once; d_call: NA; j_call: TRBJ2-3; cdr3_length: 14; v_call: TRBV7-8; cdr3_nt: TGTGCCAGCAGTCCGGGGTCTTCCACAGATACGCAGTATTTT; cdr3_aa: CASSPGSSTDTQYF
clone_size: once; d_call: NA; j_call: TRBJ2-1; cdr3_length: 17; v_call: TRBV9; cdr3_nt: TGTGCCAGCAGCGTAGCGGGTCGGGGGAGCTCCTACAATGAGCAGTTCTTC; cdr3_aa: CASSVAGRGSSYNEQFF
clone_size: NA; d_call: TRBD1; j_call: TRBJ2-7; cdr3_length: 14; v_call: TRBV5-1; cdr3_nt: TGCGCCAGCAGCATTTCTCGGGACAGCTACGAGCAGTACTTC; cdr3_aa: CASSISRDSYEQYF
clone_size: NA; d_call: TRBD2; j_call: TRBJ2-3; cdr3_length: 14; v_call: TRBV18; cdr3_nt: TGTGCCAGCTCACACCCGGGACTAGCAGATACGCAGTATTTT; cdr3_aa: CASSHPGLADTQYF
clone_size: NA; d_call: TRBD1; j_call: TRBJ1-1; cdr3_length: 15; v_call: TRBV9; cdr3_nt: TGTGCCAGCAGCGTCACAGGGGGCGGTAACACTGAAGCTTTCTTT; cdr3_aa: CASSVTGGGNTEAFF
clone_size: once; d_call: TRBD2; j_call: TRBJ2-3; cdr3_length: 17; v_call: TRBV19; cdr3_nt: TGTGCCAGTAGCATAGGAGCGGGAGCGCTCGGCACAGATACGCAGTATTTT; cdr3_aa: CASSIGAGALGTDTQYF
clone_size: NA; d_call: TRBD1; j_call: TRBJ2-2; cdr3_length: 18; v_call: TRBV4-3; cdr3_nt: TGCGCCAGCAGCTTAGGACCTCCGGGACAGGGTGGGGTCGGGGAGCTGTTTTTT; cdr3_aa: CASSLGPPGQGGVGELFF
clone_size: NA; d_call: TRBD1; j_call: TRBJ2-3; cdr3_length: 14; v_call: TRBV5-8; cdr3_nt: TGTGCCACTTCGTTGGGGCAGGGGGCAGATACGCAGTATTTT; cdr3_aa: CATSLGQGADTQYF
clone_size: NA; d_call: TRBD2; j_call: TRBJ2-1; cdr3_length: 16; v_call: TRBV5-1; cdr3_nt: TGCGCCAGCAGCTTGAGAGCTAGCGGGAGGGGGAATGAGCAGTTCTTC; cdr3_aa: CASSLRASGRGNEQFF
clone_size: NA; d_call: TRBD1; j_call: TRBJ2-2; cdr3_length: 16; v_call: TRBV11-1; cdr3_nt: TGTGCCAGCAGCTTCGGGCAGGGGGCCGGCACCGGGGAGCTGTTTTTT; cdr3_aa: CASSFGQGAGTGELFF